These 20 T cell receptor beta chains came from one sample sequenced in a study of T cell clones after liver transplantation. Repertoires were generated with immunoSEQ multiplex PCR, while TCRdb's copy carries only in-frame clones and drops some. The sample has around 35,000 clones; about 94% are singletons. The material was CD8+ T cells from blood, obtained 12 months after liver transplant. The receptors derive from a human patient who received a liver transplant. The T cells may partly be graft donor cells.

The chain couples TRBV28 to TRBJ1-5; D gene uncertain. Germline-derived CDR1 and CDR2 are MDHEN and SYDVKM. With 1 base removed from V and 0 bases from J, the gap between germline ends came to 22 bases. The CDR3 has 20 amino acids. CDR3 protein: CASSLLLSPQTSDSNQPQHF. Written as DNA, the CDR3 is TGTGCCAGCAGTTTATTGCTGAGCCCTCAGACATCCGATAGCAATCAGCCCCAGCATTTT.

This sequence joins TRBV7-3 and TRBJ2-2; TRBD2 is a possible D gene (6 bases). V lost 3 bases and J 1 base, leaving 18 bases between the germline ends. Germline CDR1 and CDR2: SGHTA and FQGTGA. This CDR3 spans 18 amino acids. CDR3 coding DNA: TGTGCCAGCAGCTTGGACCCTTCCCTCGGGGGGAACACCGGGGAGCTGTTTTTT. It translates to CASSLDPSLGGNTGELFF.

The chain links TRBV27 to TRBJ2-1; D is unresolved. Germline V CDR1 and CDR2: MNHEY, SMNVEV (reference sequence). V was clipped by 6 bases and J by 0 bases, with 9 bases between them. The CDR3 contains 14 residues. The CDR3 DNA reads TGTGCCAGCAGCTTCTCCGCCTCCTACAATGAGCAGTTCTTC. Translation: CASSFSASYNEQFF.

This clone was seen once. CDR3 residues: CAISESAYEQYF. CDR3 bases: TGTGCCATCAGTGAGTCCGCCTACGAGCAGTACTTC. The rearrangement links TRBV10-3 to TRBJ2-7; D call uncertain. The V end was cut by 0 bases, the J end by 2 bases, with 2 bases between. Germline values: CDR1 ENHRY, CDR2 SYGVKD. This CDR3 region has 12 residues.

Regarding this clone: The same CDR3 also results from other DNA sequences found in this sample. This chain links TRBV7-3 with TRBJ2-7; D possibly corresponds to TRBD1 (6 bases). The CDR3 has 13 amino acids. Per germline, CDR1 SGHTA and CDR2 FQGTGA. Trimming cost V 4 bases and J 3 bases, with 10 bases left between them. The CDR3 sequence is CASSWDINYEQYF. CDR3 bases: TGTGCCAGCAGCTGGGACATAAACTACGAGCAGTACTTC.

This clone has more than one count but fewer than ten. The chain is built from TRBV11-3 and TRBJ2-7, with a weak D call TRBD2 (6 bases). The CDR3 extends over 14 amino acids. V lost 4 bases, J lost 6 bases, and 16 bases lay in between. Looked up from germline, CDR1 is SGHNT and CDR2 is YENEEA. CDR3 bases: TGTGCCAGCAGCTCACAAGCGGAAGCGGGCGAGCAGTACTTC. Amino acid sequence: CASSSQAEAGEQYF.

The chain joins TRBV2 to TRBJ1-2; no firm D call. Germline-derived CDR1 and CDR2 are SNHLY and FYNNEI. V gave up 1 base and J gave up 2 bases, with 8 bases separating them. The CDR3 runs 14 residues. CDR3 in amino acids: CASSEVSENYGYTF. As DNA, the CDR3 is TGTGCCAGCAGTGAAGTATCAGAAAACTATGGCTACACCTTC.

V gene TRBV28 combines with J gene TRBJ2-5; TRBD2 is a possible D gene (5 bases). The CDR3 contains 15 residues. The germline gives CDR1 MDHEN, CDR2 SYDVKM. V lost 6 bases and J 3 bases, leaving 17 bases between the germline ends. CDR3: CASRPAEPGKETQYF. CDR3 bases: TGTGCCAGCAGACCAGCGGAACCCGGGAAAGAGACCCAGTACTTC.

The rearrangement joins TRBV9 to TRBJ2-7, with D possibly TRBD2 on 6 matching bases. Deletions cut 1 base from V and 5 bases from J, with 13 bases between. CDR1 and CDR2 (germline): SGDLS, YYNGEE. This CDR3 region has 14 residues. CDR3 region: CASSVQAGLHEQYF. The CDR3 DNA sequence: TGTGCCAGCAGCGTACAAGCGGGCCTGCACGAGCAGTACTTC.

V is TRBV6-5 and J is TRBJ1-2, with D perhaps TRBD1 (5 bases). V lost 6 bases and J 6 bases, leaving 14 bases between the germline ends. This CDR3 comprises 13 residues. Germline V CDR1 and CDR2: MNHEY, SVGAGI. DNA for the CDR3: TGTGCCAGCAGCCCCGGGACGAAAAATGGCTACACCTTC. This sequence encodes CASSPGTKNGYTF.

This clone was detected only a few times. The chain recombines TRBV4-2 with TRBJ1-2, with D unresolved. V lost 2 bases to trimming and J lost 5 bases, with 21 bases between them. This CDR3 spans 17 amino acids. Germline CDR1 LGHNA, CDR2 YNFKEQ. In nucleotides, the CDR3 is TGTGCCAGCAGCCAAAACCAGTGGCAGCTCCTCCTATATGGCTACACCTTC. Its protein product is CASSQNQWQLLLYGYTF.

The chain has TRBV5-4 and TRBJ2-1, with D hard to call. The CDR3 has 12 amino acids. CDR1 and CDR2 from the germline V gene are SGHNT and YYREEE (reference sequence). With 3 bases removed from V and 7 bases from J, the gap between germline ends came to 8 bases. The CDR3 DNA reads TGTGCCAGCAGCTCGGCAAGGAATGAGCAGTTCTTC. As protein: CASSSARNEQFF.

The CDR3 nucleotides read TGTGCCAGCAGCCCGGGTGCTAGTCAGCCCCAGCATTTT. As protein: CASSPGASQPQHF. V is TRBV5-6 and J is TRBJ1-5, with D hard to call. This CDR3 spans 13 amino acids. The germline gives CDR1 SGHDT, CDR2 YYEEEE. Trimming removed 4 bases from V and 6 bases from J, with 11 bases in between.

The V call is TRBV7-3, the J call TRBJ2-1, with 11 positions matching TRBD2. There are 15 residues in the CDR3. Germline loops: CDR1 SGHTA, CDR2 FQGTGA. With V trimmed by 5 bases and J by 7 bases, 7 bases remained unmatched. CDR3 protein: CASSVLAGGKNEQFF. DNA for the CDR3: TGTGCCAGCAGCGTCCTAGCGGGAGGTAAAAATGAGCAGTTCTTC.

The chain uses TRBV4-1 and TRBJ2-3, with 8 bases lining up with TRBD2. The CDR3 has 16 residues. V shed 2 bases and J 7 bases; nucleotides not matched to a gene: 11. Germline values: CDR1 MGHRA, CDR2 YSYEKL. The CDR3 nucleotides read TGCGCCAGCAGCCAAAACCCGGGAGGGCCGCTGAATACGCAGTATTTT. Translating gives CASSQNPGGPLNTQYF.

The rearrangement joins TRBV2 to TRBJ2-7; 7 positions agree with TRBD2. The CDR3 loop spans 15 amino acids. V was pared by 6 bases and J by 1 base, with 9 bases of the junction left unmatched. Germline CDR1 is SNHLY and CDR2 is FYNNEI. CDR3 region: CASSGTTSGSYEQYF. The CDR3 nucleotides read TGTGCCAGCAGCGGGACTACATCCGGGTCCTACGAGCAGTACTTC. The full variable domain, in which reference TRBV2 and TRBJ2-7 provide the parts outside the CDR3, is EPEVTQTPSHQVTQMGQEVILRCVPISNHLYFYWYRQILGQKVEFLVSFYNNEISEKSEIFDDQFSVERPDGSNFTLKIRSTKLEDSAMYFCASSGTTSGSYEQYFGPGTRLTVT.

V usage is TRBV5-1 and J usage is TRBJ2-3; D remains unclear. The CDR3 totals 16 residues. Germline CDR1 is SGHRS and CDR2 is YFSETQ. The V end was cut by 0 bases, the J end by 4 bases, with 15 bases between. CDR3: CASSLESVEPPDTQYF. CDR3 nucleotides: TGCGCCAGCAGCTTGGAGTCGGTGGAACCCCCAGATACGCAGTATTTT.

The rearrangement links TRBV7-8 to TRBJ2-5; D is unresolved. The CDR3 is 14 amino acids. Germline loops: CDR1 SGHVS, CDR2 FQNEAQ. V lost 1 base to trimming and J lost 5 bases, with 11 bases between them. CDR3 nucleotide sequence: TGTGCCAGCAGCTTAGAGGTTTTTAGGGAGACCCAGTACTTC. As protein: CASSLEVFRETQYF. Looking up the rest from reference TRBV7-8 and TRBJ2-5 gives the full variable domain: GAGVSQSPRYKVAKRGQDVALRCDPISGHVSLFWYQQALGQGPEFLTYFQNEAQLDKSGLPSDRFFAERPEGSVSTLKIQRTQQEDSAVYLCASSLEVFRETQYFGPGTRLLVL.

This rearrangement joins TRBV4-1 to TRBJ1-2, with D tentatively TRBD1 (5 bases). CDR1 is MGHRA and CDR2 is YSYEKL in the germline V gene. The V end lost 0 bases, the J end lost 3 bases, and 8 bases lay between the germline ends. This CDR3 comprises 14 residues. CDR3 region: CASSQEKGDYGYTF. CDR3 coding DNA: TGCGCCAGCAGCCAAGAAAAAGGGGACTATGGCTACACCTTC.

The CDR3 here is CASSYEGDYGYTF. DNA for the CDR3: TGTGCCAGCAGTTACGAGGGGGACTATGGCTACACCTTC. V gene TRBV6-5 combines with J gene TRBJ1-2, with D possibly TRBD1 on 6 matching bases. Trimming cost V 2 bases and J 3 bases, with 7 bases left between them. CDR3 length: 13 residues. Per the germline V gene, CDR1 is MNHEY and CDR2 is SVGAGI.